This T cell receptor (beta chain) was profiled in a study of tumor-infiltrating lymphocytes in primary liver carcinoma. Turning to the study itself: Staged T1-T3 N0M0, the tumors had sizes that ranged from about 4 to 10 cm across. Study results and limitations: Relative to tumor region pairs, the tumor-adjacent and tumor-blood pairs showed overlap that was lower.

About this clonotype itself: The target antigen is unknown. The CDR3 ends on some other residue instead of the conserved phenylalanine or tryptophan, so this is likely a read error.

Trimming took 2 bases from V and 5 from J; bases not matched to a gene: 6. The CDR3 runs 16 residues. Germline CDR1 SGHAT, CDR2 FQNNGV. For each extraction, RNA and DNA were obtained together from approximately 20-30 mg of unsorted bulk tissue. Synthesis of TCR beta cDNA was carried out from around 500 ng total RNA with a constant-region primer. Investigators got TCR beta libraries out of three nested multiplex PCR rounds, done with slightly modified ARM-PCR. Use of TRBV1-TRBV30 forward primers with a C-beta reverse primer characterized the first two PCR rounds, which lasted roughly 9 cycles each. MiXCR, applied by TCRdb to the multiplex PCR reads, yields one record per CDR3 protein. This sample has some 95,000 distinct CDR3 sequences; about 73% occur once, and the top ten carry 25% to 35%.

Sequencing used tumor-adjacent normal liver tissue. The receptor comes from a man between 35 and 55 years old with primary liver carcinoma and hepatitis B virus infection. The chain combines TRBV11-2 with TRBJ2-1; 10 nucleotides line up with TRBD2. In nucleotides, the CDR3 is TGTGCCAGCAGCTTACTTCCTAGCGGGAGTAACAATGAGCAGTTCCTC. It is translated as CASSLLPSGSNNEQFL.